This T cell receptor beta chain was retrieved from a study of early T cells in non-severe SARS-CoV-2 infection. Study-level information: Chains stayed unpaired after sequencing of bulk RNA from unsorted whole blood.

Via MiXCR, TCRdb re-called the 5' RACE reads, giving one row per CDR3 protein. Of around 60,000 distinct CDR3 sequences detected, roughly an eighth appear once; the ten largest clones hold about 9.7%. The V and J ends lost 3 bases and 6 bases respectively, with 15 bases between them. The CDR3 totals 16 residues. The sample holds many counts of this clonotype. The chain is built from TRBV12-3 or TRBV12-4 and TRBJ1-6; D is possibly TRBD1 (5 bases). This clonotype originated in an adult who was a healthcare worker with PCR-confirmed SARS-CoV-2 infection or an uninfected control (not recorded which). The sample consisted of whole blood. CDR3 coding DNA: TGTGCCAGCAGTTTGTATGGGGCTTCGGGTAATTCACCCCTCCACTTT. Translated: CASSLYGASGNSPLHF.